Below, one T cell receptor beta chain is given with its context. The data stem from a study of blood T cell repertoires in COVID-19. This CDR3 is built from 15 residues. Trimming pared 5 bases from V and 10 bases from J, leaving 18 bases between. Germline lookup yields CDR1 SGHTA and CDR2 FQGNSA. Data came from immunoSEQ multiplex PCR; TCRdb stores just in-frame clones and leaves some out. This sample has 130,000 or so clones, with around 81% found just once. This receptor was identified in a human donor in a cohort sampled during active COVID-19. Input material: peripheral blood. The chain couples TRBV7-2 to TRBJ1-6; tentative D call: TRBD1 (5 bases). This CDR3 reads CASSLSGAVGSPLHF. In DNA form, the CDR3 reads TGTGCCAGCAGCCTAAGCGGGGCTGTGGGGTCACCCCTCCACTTT.